Here is one T cell receptor beta chain with its context. Its antigen is not known. The CDR3 covers 14 residues. CDR1 SGHRS and CDR2 YFSETQ come from the germline V gene. Trimming removed 0 bases from V and 7 bases from J, with 13 bases in between. What was sequenced were expressed TCRB transcripts, since all of the isolated RNA had been reverse transcribed. Clones were sequenced by immunoSEQ multiplex PCR, and TCRdb holds only the in-frame ones, with some missing. The table shows 160,000 or so clones, with roughly 10% occurring only once. All sorted populations exceeded 98% purity. This sample was taken from a study of beta chain features in type 1 diabetes. Study as a whole: Sorted cells from all samples, numbering 107,917,701, were examined. General study results and limits: Patients showed naive, central memory and Treg TCRB repertoires that appeared more similar than those of healthy donors. Individuals with type 1 diabetes displayed fewer insertions and more deletions at VDJ junctions. For Type 1 diabetes patients, all four CD4+ subsets carried TCRB CDR3s that were moderately but significantly shorter.

Source material: central memory CD4+ T cells from blood. This rearrangement joins TRBV5-1 to TRBJ1-1, with D perhaps TRBD1 (5 bases). This TCR was sampled from a woman aged 25 to 39 with type 1 diabetes. CDR3 amino acids: CASSLAQGGREAFF. For the CDR3, the DNA is TGCGCCAGCAGCTTGGCTCAGGGCGGCCGTGAAGCTTTCTTT.